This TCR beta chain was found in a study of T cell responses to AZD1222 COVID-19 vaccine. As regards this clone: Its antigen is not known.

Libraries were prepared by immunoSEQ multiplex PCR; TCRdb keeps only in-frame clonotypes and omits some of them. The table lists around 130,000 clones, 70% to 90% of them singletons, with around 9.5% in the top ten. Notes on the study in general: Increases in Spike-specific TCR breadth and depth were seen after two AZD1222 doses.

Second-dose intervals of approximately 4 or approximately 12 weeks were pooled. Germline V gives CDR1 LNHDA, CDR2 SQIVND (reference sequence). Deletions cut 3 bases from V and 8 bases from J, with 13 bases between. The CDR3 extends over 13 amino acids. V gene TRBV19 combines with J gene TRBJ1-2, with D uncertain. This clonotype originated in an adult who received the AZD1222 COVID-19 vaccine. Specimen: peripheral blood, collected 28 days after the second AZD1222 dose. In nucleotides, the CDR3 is TGTGCCAGTAGTATTTCAGGTAAGGGCGGCTACACCTTC. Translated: CASSISGKGGYTF.